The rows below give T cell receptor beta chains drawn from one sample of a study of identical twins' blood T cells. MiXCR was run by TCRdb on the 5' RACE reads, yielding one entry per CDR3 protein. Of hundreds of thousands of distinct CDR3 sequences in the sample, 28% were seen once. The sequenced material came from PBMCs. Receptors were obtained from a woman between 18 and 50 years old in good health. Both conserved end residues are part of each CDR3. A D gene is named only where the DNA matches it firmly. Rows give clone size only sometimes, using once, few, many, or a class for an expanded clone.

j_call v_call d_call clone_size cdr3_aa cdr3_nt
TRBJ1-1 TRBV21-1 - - CASSKPSRPGGTEAFF TGTGCCAGCAGCAAACCTTCTCGCCCCGGAGGCACTGAAGCTTTCTTT
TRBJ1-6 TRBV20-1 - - CSARIGGAGGNSPLHF TGCAGTGCTAGAATAGGCGGCGCGGGAGGAAATTCACCCCTCCACTTT
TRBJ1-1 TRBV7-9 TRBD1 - CASSSTRQGGTEAFF TGTGCCAGCAGCTCAACGCGACAGGGGGGAACTGAAGCTTTCTTT
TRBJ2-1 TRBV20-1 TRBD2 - CSARLAGPRSSYNEQFF TGCAGTGCCAGACTAGCGGGGCCTAGGAGCTCCTACAATGAGCAGTTCTTC
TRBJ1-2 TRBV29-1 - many CSVEGERYGYTF TGCAGCGTTGAAGGGGAACGCTATGGCTACACCTTC
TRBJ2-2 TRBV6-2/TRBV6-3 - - CASSCPLEMGSGELFF TGTGCCAGCAGTTGCCCACTAGAGATGGGCTCCGGGGAGCTGTTTTTT
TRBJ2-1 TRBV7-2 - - CASSLESSYEQFF TGTGCCAGCAGCTTGGAAAGTAGCTATGAGCAGTTCTTC
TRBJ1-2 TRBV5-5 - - CASTISTGLGYTF TGTGCCAGCACCATATCCACAGGGCTTGGCTACACCTTC
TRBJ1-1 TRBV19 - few CASRVQEGVSEAFF TGTGCCAGTAGGGTTCAGGAGGGGGTTTCTGAAGCTTTCTTT
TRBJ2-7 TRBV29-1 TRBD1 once CSVCGSGQGCPEQYF TGCAGCGTCTGTGGATCGGGACAGGGTTGCCCCGAGCAGTACTTC
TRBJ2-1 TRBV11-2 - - CASSHLDTYNEQFF TGTGCCAGCAGCCACTTGGACACCTACAATGAGCAGTTCTTC
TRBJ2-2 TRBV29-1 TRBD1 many CSVRGGQLNTGELFF TGCAGCGTTAGAGGGGGACAGCTCAACACCGGGGAGCTGTTTTTT
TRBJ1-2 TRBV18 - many CASSLPDGFPSYGYTF TGTGCCAGCTCACTACCAGATGGCTTCCCCTCCTATGGCTACACCTTC
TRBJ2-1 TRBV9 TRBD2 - CASSVDGRSYNEQFF TGTGCCAGCAGCGTAGACGGGAGGTCCTACAATGAGCAGTTCTTC
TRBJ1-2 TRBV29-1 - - CSVHTQEYGYTF TGCAGCGTGCACACCCAGGAATATGGCTACACCTTC
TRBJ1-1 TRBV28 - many CASSRQNMNTEAFF TGTGCCAGCAGTAGACAGAACATGAACACTGAAGCTTTCTTT